The 8 T cell receptor beta chains below all came from one sample that was sequenced in a study of T cell changes during pregnancy in multiple sclerosis. The data were produced by immunoSEQ multiplex PCR, yet TCRdb's version contains in-frame clones alone and is incomplete. The repertoire includes roughly 47,000 clones, roughly nine tenths of them detected once, and around 7.9% sits in the top ten. This material consisted of CD8+ T cells from peripheral blood mononuclear cells, taken in the second trimester of pregnancy. The receptors come from a female donor with multiple sclerosis, enrolled in a pregnancy study.

The chain combines TRBV5-6 with TRBJ2-5; 7 bases map to TRBD2. CDR3 length: 13 residues. Trimming at V came to 4 bases and at J to 5 bases, leaving 5 bases not matched to a gene. From germline, CDR1 is SGHDT and CDR2 YYEEEE. CDR3 nucleotide sequence: TGTGCCAGCAGCCCGACTAGCAGTGAGACCCAGTACTTC. As protein: CASSPTSSETQYF.

This chain joins TRBV30 and TRBJ2-3, with D uncertain. Germline values: CDR1 GTSNPN, CDR2 SVGIG (reference sequence). The ends were cut back, 1 base at V and 2 bases at J, with 7 bases in the middle. The CDR3 has 13 amino acids. The CDR3 DNA reads TGTGCCTGGAGTGGACTCCACACAGATACGCAGTATTTT. This codes for CAWSGLHTDTQYF.

The chain couples TRBV29-1 to TRBJ1-1; 7 nucleotides align to TRBD1. Germline trimming cut 5 bases from V and 8 bases from J; bases unmatched to any gene: 2. The CDR3 is 10 amino acids. Germline-derived CDR1 and CDR2 are SQVTM and ANQGSEA. This chain's CDR3 is CSVSDREAFF. DNA for the CDR3: TGCAGCGTTTCGGACAGGGAAGCTTTCTTT.

The chain is built from TRBV13 and TRBJ1-2; 7 nucleotides match TRBD1. With 8 bases clipped from V and 0 bases from J, the junction kept 9 bases outside the gene matches. The germline V gene has CDR1 PRHDT and CDR2 FYEKMQ (reference sequence). The CDR3 extends over 15 amino acids. CDR3 region: CASLARGQANYGYTF. The CDR3 DNA follows: TGTGCCAGCTTGGCCCGTGGACAGGCTAACTATGGCTACACCTTC.

The chain is built from TRBV7-9 and TRBJ1-5, with TRBD1 identical over 7 bases. The CDR3 has 15 residues. The germline V gene encodes CDR1 SEHNR and CDR2 FQNEAQ (reference sequence). Trimming cost V 5 bases and J 2 bases; bases outside gene matches: 6. The CDR3, as DNA: TGTGCCAGCAGCGCTACAGGGGCCGGCAATCAGCCCCAGCATTTT. Residues: CASSATGAGNQPQHF. Drawing the rest from reference TRBV7-9 and TRBJ1-5, the complete variable domain is DTGVSQNPRHKITKRGQNVTFRCDPISEHNRLYWYRQTLGQGPEFLTYFQNEAQLEKSRLLSDRFSAERPKGSFSTLEIQRTEQGDSAMYLCASSATGAGNQPQHFGDGTRLSIL.

This chain connects TRBV11-1 to TRBJ1-1; TRBD1 might be the D (5 bases). The V gene's germline CDR1 is SGHAT and CDR2 FQDESV (reference sequence). This CDR3 comprises 15 residues. Trimming removed 1 base at V and 3 bases at J, with 12 bases between. The CDR3, as DNA: TGTGCCAGCAGCTTAGGCTGGGGGAGGCACACTGAAGCTTTCTTT. It translates to CASSLGWGRHTEAFF. The full variable domain, rest sourced from reference TRBV11-1 and TRBJ1-1, is EAEVAQSPRYKITEKSQAVAFWCDPISGHATLYWYRQILGQGPELLVQFQDESVVDDSQLPKDRFSAERLKGVDSTLKIQPAELGDSAMYLCASSLGWGRHTEAFFGQGTRLTVV.

V is TRBV6-5 and J is TRBJ2-3; D is uncertain. V dropped 3 bases and J dropped 2 bases, with 6 bases sitting between them. The germline V gene encodes CDR1 MNHEY and CDR2 SVGAGI. This CDR3 region has 13 residues. CDR3 DNA: TGTGCCAGCAGTTATTCCTACACAGATACGCAGTATTTT. Its protein product is CASSYSYTDTQYF.

This clone was seen a few times. This chain uses TRBV5-5 with TRBJ1-2, with D uncertain. The CDR3 sequence is 11 residues long. The germline V gene has CDR1 SGHKS and CDR2 YYEKEE (reference sequence). The V gene lost 5 bases and the J gene lost 4 bases, with 6 bases spanning the gap. The chain's CDR3 is CASSHSYGYTF. Written as DNA, the CDR3 is TGTGCCAGCAGTCACAGCTATGGCTACACCTTC.